This is a list of T cell receptor beta chains from one sample in a study of metastatic and nonmetastatic thyroid tumors. TCRdb re-called the PCR reads with MiXCR. The sample has 25,000 to 30,000 clones; over 20% are singletons. Sequencing was done on a sample of blood. The receptors here all came from a female donor with papillary thyroid cancer or a benign thyroid nodule (not recorded which). Some clones in this sample may be carry-over from other donors' samples. The CDR3 runs from the conserved cysteine through the conserved F or W. A D gene is named only where the DNA matches it firmly. Clone size is shown for a subset of rows, as once, few, many or a class of expanded clone.

v_gene: TRBV29-1
d_gene: NA
abundance: many
j_gene: TRBJ1-1
CDR3nt: TGCAGCGTTGAAGGGCGGTTGAACACTGAAGCTTTCTTT
CDR3aa: CSVEGRLNTEAFF

v_gene: TRBV7-2
d_gene: NA
abundance: many
j_gene: TRBJ2-1
CDR3nt: TGTGCCAGCAGCTTAGTAGGGGAGAAGTTCTTC
CDR3aa: CASSLVGEKFF

v_gene: TRBV10-3
d_gene: NA
abundance: many
j_gene: TRBJ1-1
CDR3nt: TGTGCCATCAGTGGCCAGGGTAGCACTGAAGCTTTCTTT
CDR3aa: CAISGQGSTEAFF

v_gene: TRBV19
d_gene: NA
abundance: many
j_gene: TRBJ1-3
CDR3nt: TGTGCCAGTAGTATAGACAACTCTGGAAACACCATATATTTT
CDR3aa: CASSIDNSGNTIYF

v_gene: TRBV14
d_gene: NA
abundance: few
j_gene: TRBJ2-3
CDR3nt: TGTGCCAGCAGCCAGGGGCTCACAGATACGCAGTATTTT
CDR3aa: CASSQGLTDTQYF

v_gene: TRBV5-1
d_gene: NA
abundance: many
j_gene: TRBJ2-3
CDR3nt: TGCGCCAGCAGCCCAGGAAGCACAGATACGCAGTATTTT
CDR3aa: CASSPGSTDTQYF

v_gene: TRBV12-3/TRBV12-4
d_gene: NA
abundance: few
j_gene: TRBJ1-1
CDR3nt: TGTGCCAGCAGTGATTGGACTGAAGCTTTCTTT
CDR3aa: CASSDWTEAFF

v_gene: TRBV20-1
d_gene: TRBD2
abundance: many
j_gene: TRBJ2-1
CDR3nt: TGCAGTGCTCCTAACCCCACTAGCGGGAGTCCCAATGAGCAGTTCTTC
CDR3aa: CSAPNPTSGSPNEQFF

v_gene: TRBV20-1
d_gene: NA
abundance: NA
j_gene: TRBJ1-2
CDR3nt: TGCAGTGCTATTCCGGGGCCAAACTATGGCTACACCTTC
CDR3aa: CSAIPGPNYGYTF

v_gene: TRBV27
d_gene: TRBD1
abundance: NA
j_gene: TRBJ2-7
CDR3nt: TGTGCCAGCAGTTTATCCCGGGACAGGTCTGACGAGCAGTACTTC
CDR3aa: CASSLSRDRSDEQYF

v_gene: TRBV11-1
d_gene: NA
abundance: NA
j_gene: TRBJ2-2
CDR3nt: TGTGCCAGCAGCCCCGGAGGGTTGGGGATGGTCACCGGGGAGCTGTTTTTT
CDR3aa: CASSPGGLGMVTGELFF

v_gene: TRBV7-8
d_gene: NA
abundance: many
j_gene: TRBJ1-2
CDR3nt: TGTGCCAGCAGCTTAGGGGATGGCTACACCTTC
CDR3aa: CASSLGDGYTF

v_gene: TRBV7-9
d_gene: TRBD1
abundance: many
j_gene: TRBJ2-5
CDR3nt: TGTGCCGGGGGACAGGGGGAACAAGAGACCCAGTACTTC
CDR3aa: CAGGQGEQETQYF

v_gene: TRBV2
d_gene: NA
abundance: many
j_gene: TRBJ1-5
CDR3nt: TGTGCCAGCAGTGACATGGTTCCCAAGCCCCAGCATTTT
CDR3aa: CASSDMVPKPQHF

v_gene: TRBV28
d_gene: TRBD2
abundance: NA
j_gene: TRBJ2-3
CDR3nt: TGTGCCAGCAGTTCCAACGGGAGGGCGGAGTATTTT
CDR3aa: CASSSNGRAEYF

v_gene: TRBV2
d_gene: TRBD2
abundance: few
j_gene: TRBJ2-3
CDR3nt: TGTGCCAGCAGCTCCATGGGACTAGTCGAGGATACGCAGTATTTT
CDR3aa: CASSSMGLVEDTQYF

v_gene: TRBV20-1
d_gene: NA
abundance: many
j_gene: TRBJ2-1
CDR3nt: TGCAGTGCTAGAGAACCAGCGGTTAGCTACAATGAGCAGTTCTTC
CDR3aa: CSAREPAVSYNEQFF

v_gene: TRBV3-1
d_gene: TRBD2
abundance: few
j_gene: TRBJ2-4
CDR3nt: TGTGCCAGCAGCCCCTTCACTAGCGGGAGACTCAAAAACATTCAGTACTTC
CDR3aa: CASSPFTSGRLKNIQYF

v_gene: TRBV6-1
d_gene: NA
abundance: NA
j_gene: TRBJ1-6
CDR3nt: TGTGCCAGCAGTCAAGACCAAAGACCACTACACTTT
CDR3aa: CASSQDQRPLHF

v_gene: TRBV11-3
d_gene: NA
abundance: many
j_gene: TRBJ2-1
CDR3nt: TGTGCCAGCAGCTCCATCAGGGGCAGGAATGAGCAGTTCTTC
CDR3aa: CASSSIRGRNEQFF

v_gene: TRBV7-9
d_gene: NA
abundance: many
j_gene: TRBJ2-1
CDR3nt: TGTGCCAGCAGCGTTCTAGGGGGGTATTACAATGAGCAGTTCTTC
CDR3aa: CASSVLGGYYNEQFF

v_gene: TRBV6-1
d_gene: NA
abundance: few
j_gene: TRBJ1-6
CDR3nt: TGTGCCAGCAGTGAATCGTTTGGGAAGTCCCTCCACTTT
CDR3aa: CASSESFGKSLHF

v_gene: TRBV7-8
d_gene: NA
abundance: many
j_gene: TRBJ1-1
CDR3nt: TGTGCCAGCAGCTTAGAGGAGGCAGATCGAAACACTGAAGCTTTCTTT
CDR3aa: CASSLEEADRNTEAFF

v_gene: TRBV11-1
d_gene: NA
abundance: many
j_gene: TRBJ2-3
CDR3nt: TGTGCCAGCAGCTCTCAAAGGGGCGGGAAAAAGGATACGCAGTATTTT
CDR3aa: CASSSQRGGKKDTQYF

v_gene: TRBV12-3/TRBV12-4
d_gene: TRBD2
abundance: few
j_gene: TRBJ2-3
CDR3nt: TGTGCCAGAAGTATGACTAGCCGGAAAGATACGCAGTATTTT
CDR3aa: CARSMTSRKDTQYF

v_gene: TRBV6-2/TRBV6-3
d_gene: TRBD1
abundance: few
j_gene: TRBJ1-6
CDR3nt: TGTGCCAGCAGTTCCAGCCGGACAGGGGTTAATTCACCCCTCCACTTT
CDR3aa: CASSSSRTGVNSPLHF

v_gene: TRBV12-3/TRBV12-4
d_gene: TRBD1
abundance: NA
j_gene: TRBJ2-7
CDR3nt: TGTGCCAGCAGCCGACAGGGGGCCTATGGCGAGCAGTACTTC
CDR3aa: CASSRQGAYGEQYF

v_gene: TRBV5-6
d_gene: NA
abundance: many
j_gene: TRBJ2-7
CDR3nt: TGTGCCAGCAGCGCCACTAGAATCTACGAGCAGTACTTC
CDR3aa: CASSATRIYEQYF

v_gene: TRBV4-3
d_gene: TRBD1
abundance: many
j_gene: TRBJ2-3
CDR3nt: TGCGCCAGCAGCCCCCAGAGACGACAGGGGGCAGATACGCAGTATTTT
CDR3aa: CASSPQRRQGADTQYF

v_gene: TRBV12-5
d_gene: TRBD2
abundance: many
j_gene: TRBJ2-3
CDR3nt: TGTGCTAGTGGTTTGCCAGACTTGGGACTAGGGTTCACTCCTAGCACAGATACGCAGTATTTT
CDR3aa: CASGLPDLGLGFTPSTDTQYF

v_gene: TRBV5-1
d_gene: NA
abundance: many
j_gene: TRBJ1-5
CDR3nt: TGCGCCAGCAGCCCGGGGGTAGATTGGGATCAGCCCCAGCATTTT
CDR3aa: CASSPGVDWDQPQHF

v_gene: TRBV20-1
d_gene: NA
abundance: many
j_gene: TRBJ2-1
CDR3nt: TGCAGTGCTAGAGCGGCAGGTAGCTCCTACAATGAGCAGTTCTTC
CDR3aa: CSARAAGSSYNEQFF

v_gene: TRBV20-1
d_gene: NA
abundance: many
j_gene: TRBJ2-5
CDR3nt: TGCAGTGCCGGCAGGGCTTTAGAGACCCAGTACTTC
CDR3aa: CSAGRALETQYF

v_gene: TRBV15
d_gene: NA
abundance: many
j_gene: TRBJ1-1
CDR3nt: TGTGCCACCAGCAGAGATTTGGGAGGAACTGAAGCTTTCTTT
CDR3aa: CATSRDLGGTEAFF

v_gene: TRBV5-5
d_gene: NA
abundance: many
j_gene: TRBJ2-5
CDR3nt: TGTGCCAGCAGCTTGGAGGGGGGGCGCGAGACCCAGTACTTC
CDR3aa: CASSLEGGRETQYF

v_gene: TRBV14
d_gene: TRBD1
abundance: many
j_gene: TRBJ1-5
CDR3nt: TGTGCCAGCAGCCGGACAGGCCCCGGACAGCCCCAGCATTTT
CDR3aa: CASSRTGPGQPQHF

v_gene: TRBV5-1
d_gene: TRBD2
abundance: NA
j_gene: TRBJ2-1
CDR3nt: TGCGCCAGCAGCTTGGCCCTAGCGGGAGTATATGAGCAGTTCTTC
CDR3aa: CASSLALAGVYEQFF

v_gene: TRBV12-5
d_gene: NA
abundance: few
j_gene: TRBJ1-6
CDR3nt: TGTGTTAGTGGTTTGGTCGAACAGAGGAATTCACCCCTCCACTTT
CDR3aa: CVSGLVEQRNSPLHF

v_gene: TRBV7-2
d_gene: NA
abundance: once
j_gene: TRBJ2-2
CDR3nt: TGTGCCAGCAGCCGTAGGGCCACCGCGGAGCCGTTTTTT
CDR3aa: CASSRRATAEPFF